These 5 T cell receptor beta chains were sequenced from one sample in a study of read filtering for tumor transcriptome and immune sequencing. This library used roughly 0.4 ug RNA and molecular barcoded adaptors spanning alpha/delta and beta/gamma chains. TCRdb passed the reads through MiXCR, listing each CDR3 protein once. The sample records 39,000 or so distinct CDR3 sequences, around an eighth being singletons. The sample comprised a population of CD138-negative cells sorted from bone marrow. These TCRs come from a donor older than 35 with multiple myeloma.

This rearrangement joins TRBV7-2 to TRBJ2-3, with D possibly TRBD2 on 5 matching bases. The V gene's germline CDR1 is SGHTA and CDR2 FQGNSA. V was cut by 2 bases and J by 0 bases, with 9 bases left in between. The CDR3 is made up of 15 amino acids. In DNA form, the CDR3 reads TGTGCCAGCAGCTTATCCGGGGATAGCACAGATACGCAGTATTTT. Translated, it gives CASSLSGDSTDTQYF.

As concerns this clonotype: Compared with germline, one end of the junction differs, possibly owing to a read error. The chain couples TRBV5-1 to TRBJ2-1, with TRBD1 matching over 9 bases. Germline V gene sequence: CDR1 SGHRS, CDR2 YFSETQ. CDR3 length: 15 amino acids. Written as DNA, the CDR3 is TGCGCCAGCACTTCGGGGACAGGGTCCTATAATGAGCAGTCCTTC. Its protein is CASTSGTGSYNEQSF.

This clonotype was seen at least ten times. The V gene is TRBV24-1, the J gene TRBJ1-5; 7 positions match TRBD1. The CDR3 spans 15 residues. The V and J ends lost 4 bases and 11 bases, in that order; junction bases with no gene match: 13. Germline-derived CDR1 and CDR2 are KGHDR and SFDVKD. Here the CDR3 reads CATSEGQLSKEAQHF. Here the CDR3 DNA reads TGTGCCACCAGTGAGGGACAGCTAAGTAAGGAAGCCCAGCATTTT.

As regards this clonotype: This sequence may be a read error, since a much larger clone differs from it by one base. The J gene is TRBJ1-5, the V gene TRBV7-9, with 7 bases identical to TRBD1. The CDR3 runs 18 residues. Germline CDR1 reads SEHNR; CDR2 reads FQNEAQ (reference sequence). The DNA of the CDR3 is TGTGCCAGGAGCTTATCCCCTGGGCAGGGGGGGAGCAATCAGCCCCAGCATTTT. This translates into CARSLSPGQGGSNQPQHF.

The sample holds many counts of this clonotype. This sequence joins TRBV11-2 and TRBJ2-5; D remains unclear. Between the trimmed V and J ends, which lost 2 bases and 2 bases, there was a span of 12 bases. Germline lookup yields CDR1 SGHAT and CDR2 FQNNGV. The CDR3 is 15 residues long. The CDR3 region has the DNA TGTGCCAGCAGCTTATACCCTGCGGAACAAGAGACCCAGTACTTC. Translated: CASSLYPAEQETQYF.